This section outlines one TCR beta chain sequence together with its context. Per the authors' pipeline: Nucleated cell number was recorded as an estimate derived from reference gene primer amplification. Clones were sequenced by immunoSEQ multiplex PCR, and TCRdb holds only the in-frame ones, with some missing. The V and J calls and the clone size are those of that table, but D and trimming were determined from the DNA. The repertoire holds 70,000 or so clones, approximately 90% seen once, with 5.5% to 8.5% in the top ten. This specimen belongs to a study of blood T cell repertoires in COVID-19. Study at large: Researchers got acute and convalescent COVID-19 samples from the United States, Italy and Spain. Sample material is recorded as cDNA or gDNA derived from T cells, B-cell-depleted T cells, or PBMCs.

Germline lookup yields CDR1 MNHEY and CDR2 SVGEGT. This CDR3 is 14 amino acids long. The V and J ends lost 2 bases and 4 bases, in that order; junction bases with no gene match: 4. The source material was peripheral blood. This sequence joins TRBV6-2 or TRBV6-3 and TRBJ1-1; 7 bases are a match to TRBD1. The receptor was isolated from a woman over 75 with active COVID-19. The chain's CDR3 is CASSYEGAFTEAFF. DNA of the CDR3: TGTGCCAGCAGTTACGAGGGGGCCTTCACTGAAGCTTTCTTT.